The 20 T cell receptor beta chains below come from one sample, sequenced in a study of OX40 agonist ivuxolimab in advanced cancers. TCRdb keeps only in-frame clones here, not all; method: immunoSEQ multiplex PCR. The sample contains about 80,000 clones, 92% of which appear only once. The material sequenced was CD4+ or CD8+ T cells sorted from blood, taken in a trial of the OX40 agonist ivuxolimab. These receptors came from an adult with an advanced solid tumor such as melanoma, head and neck, liver or kidney cancer.

There are a few counts of this clone. The rearrangement links TRBV4-1 to TRBJ2-5; 9 bases are shared with TRBD2. CDR1 is MGHRA, CDR2 YSYEKL, per germline. The J segment lost 5 bases and the V segment lost 1 base, leaving 5 bases of the junction unmatched. The CDR3 totals 15 residues. CDR3 nucleotides: TGCGCCAGCAGCCAAGCGTCTAGCGGGGTGGAGACCCAGTACTTC. Its translation: CASSQASSGVETQYF.

The J gene is TRBJ2-7, the V gene TRBV5-4; tentatively, D is TRBD1 or TRBD2 (5 bases each). The CDR3 consists of 14 residues. Per the germline V gene, CDR1 is SGHNT and CDR2 is YYREEE (reference sequence). Trimming cost V 5 bases and J 3 bases, with 15 bases left between them. CDR3 DNA: TGTGCCAGCAGACCGGGACCACTCAGCTACGAGCAGTACTTC. Its protein product is CASRPGPLSYEQYF.

The chain employs TRBV6-4 and TRBJ2-1; D uncertain. CDR3 length: 14 residues. Trimming left V 0 bases short and J 1 base short, with 4 bases between. Germline V gene data show CDR1 as MRHNA and CDR2 as SNTAGT. CDR3: CASSDSWSYNEQFF. CDR3 nucleotide sequence: TGTGCCAGCAGTGACTCCTGGTCCTACAATGAGCAGTTCTTC.

The CDR3 sequence is CASSVATGGDYNEQFF. The CDR3 nucleotides read TGTGCCAGCAGCGTAGCGACAGGGGGTGACTACAATGAGCAGTTCTTC. The chain is built from TRBV9 and TRBJ2-1; 9 bases agree with TRBD1. In germline, CDR1 is SGDLS, CDR2 YYNGEE. V was clipped by 0 bases and J by 3 bases; unmatched bases: 4. The CDR3 length is 16 residues.

This clone turned up a few times. This rearrangement joins TRBV5-6 to TRBJ1-1; 7 bases agree with TRBD1. V shed 4 bases, J shed 5 bases, and the junction held 11 bases outside the gene matches. There are 15 residues in the CDR3. Germline CDR1 and CDR2: SGHDT and YYEEEE. CDR3 in amino acids: CASSQRLTGATEAFF. CDR3 sequence (DNA): TGTGCCAGCAGCCAAAGATTAACAGGGGCGACTGAAGCTTTCTTT.

Concerning this clone itself: No DNA is shown, since the ends of the CDR3 on it are uncertain; the CDR3 is the one TCRdb lists. The chain carries TRBV6-6 and TRBJ2-7. Germline lookup yields CDR1 MNHNY and CDR2 SVGAGI (reference sequence). The CDR3 is 14 residues long, counting both termini. This chain's CDR3 is CASSTSGRDYEQYF.

This clone has just one count. The rearrangement links TRBV7-2 to TRBJ2-1; no firm D call. This CDR3 spans 18 amino acids. V lost 3 bases and J 3 bases, leaving 21 bases between the germline ends. The germline V gene encodes CDR1 SGHTA and CDR2 FQGNSA. Here the CDR3 reads CASSFGPQGSRYYNEQFF. The CDR3 bases are TGTGCCAGCAGCTTTGGCCCGCAAGGGTCCCGTTACTACAATGAGCAGTTCTTC.

V usage is TRBV7-8 and J usage is TRBJ2-1; 7 bases agree with TRBD2. The CDR3 is 12 residues long. With 9 bases clipped from V and 6 bases from J, the junction kept 5 bases outside the gene matches. CDR1 and CDR2 (germline): SGHVS, FQNEAQ. The CDR3 bases are TGTGCCAGTGGACTAGGAGGCAATGAGCAGTTCTTC. The encoded protein is CASGLGGNEQFF.

This chain connects TRBV7-8 to TRBJ2-7; D unclear. From germline, CDR1 is SGHVS and CDR2 FQNEAQ. Deletions cut 1 base from V and 4 bases from J, with 5 bases between. The CDR3 is made up of 12 amino acids. CDR3: CASSLGRYEQYF. The CDR3, as DNA: TGTGCCAGCAGCTTAGGCAGGTACGAGCAGTACTTC.

V and J are TRBV19 and TRBJ2-7; a possible D gene is TRBD1 (6 bases). In germline, CDR1 is LNHDA, CDR2 SQIVND (reference sequence). V lost 4 bases and J 3 bases, leaving 16 bases between the germline ends. This CDR3 has 15 residues. CDR3: CASSTGHHGVYEQYF. The CDR3 DNA reads TGTGCCAGTAGTACGGGACACCACGGGGTCTACGAGCAGTACTTC.

This clone was found many times. This chain links TRBV10-2 with TRBJ1-1; TRBD1 matches 9 bases. CDR3 length equals 16 residues. Unmatched junction bases numbered 10, after V lost 7 bases and J lost 1 base. CDR1 is WSHSY and CDR2 is SAAADI in the germline V gene. The CDR3, as DNA: TGCGCCAGCAATCCCGGTCCGGGACAGGGGAACACTGAAGCTTTCTTT. Translation: CASNPGPGQGNTEAFF.

The rearrangement links TRBV7-2 to TRBJ2-7, with D uncertain. Looked up from germline, CDR1 is SGHTA and CDR2 is FQGNSA. This CDR3 comprises 14 residues. V lost 4 bases and J 2 bases, leaving 12 bases between the germline ends. In DNA form, the CDR3 reads TGTGCCAGCAGCTACAATATTGGGGCCTACGAGCAGTACTTC. It yields the protein CASSYNIGAYEQYF.

The rearrangement joins TRBV7-8 to TRBJ2-1, with D unresolved. Germline V lookup: CDR1 SGHVS, CDR2 FQNEAQ. Trimming removed 5 bases at V and 2 bases at J, with 16 bases between. The CDR3 totals 16 residues. The CDR3 spells CASSVPEYPTYNEQFF. The CDR3 DNA follows: TGTGCCAGCAGCGTGCCAGAGTATCCCACCTACAATGAGCAGTTCTTC.

This chain joins TRBV5-1 and TRBJ1-1; 7 bases are a match to TRBD1. V was clipped by 0 bases and J by 7 bases; unmatched bases: 6. Germline V lookup: CDR1 SGHRS, CDR2 YFSETQ. The CDR3 covers 14 residues. CDR3 loop: CASSLGQGSFEAFF. In nucleotides, the CDR3 is TGCGCCAGCAGCTTGGGACAGGGATCCTTTGAAGCTTTCTTT. The whole variable domain, remainder taken from reference TRBV5-1 and TRBJ1-1, is KAGVTQTPRYLIKTRGQQVTLSCSPISGHRSVSWYQQTPGQGLQFLFEYFSETQRNKGNFPGRFSGRQFSNSRSEMNVSTLELGDSALYLCASSLGQGSFEAFFGQGTRLTVV.

This rearrangement joins TRBV7-8 to TRBJ2-7; 8 bases line up with TRBD1. Germline trimming cut 3 bases from V and 3 bases from J; bases unmatched to any gene: 1. The CDR3 contains 13 residues. Germline loops: CDR1 SGHVS, CDR2 FQNEAQ. The CDR3 region has the DNA TGTGCCAGCAGCTTTGACAGGGGCTACGAGCAGTACTTC. It codes for CASSFDRGYEQYF.

The chain has TRBV6-6 and TRBJ1-1; D possibly corresponds to TRBD1 (5 bases). The V end lost 6 bases, the J end lost 0 bases, and 11 bases lay between the germline ends. In germline, CDR1 is MNHNY, CDR2 SVGAGI (reference sequence). The CDR3 length is 14 residues. CDR3 coding DNA: TGTGCCAGCAGCCGGGGACTGCTGAACACTGAAGCTTTCTTT. It is translated as CASSRGLLNTEAFF.

The chain has TRBV9 and TRBJ2-3, with D perhaps matching TRBD1 (6 bases). The CDR3 covers 16 residues. Germline values: CDR1 SGDLS, CDR2 YYNGEE. With 0 bases removed from V and 2 bases from J, the gap between germline ends came to 13 bases. The chain's CDR3 is CASSVETDSTTDTQYF. The CDR3 coding sequence is TGTGCCAGCAGCGTAGAAACGGACAGCACCACAGATACGCAGTATTTT.

V is TRBV5-4 and J is TRBJ2-7; tentatively, D is TRBD1 (7 bases). The germline V and J ends were trimmed by 4 bases and 2 bases, with 13 bases remaining between them. CDR3 length equals 14 residues. Germline CDR1 reads SGHNT; CDR2 reads YYREEE (reference sequence). CDR3 sequence (DNA): TGTGCCAGCAGCCCGCGGGACAGTCCCTACGAGCAGTACTTC. Protein product: CASSPRDSPYEQYF.

This chain connects TRBV4-3 to TRBJ2-2; 7 bases fit TRBD1. Germline V lookup: CDR1 LGHNA, CDR2 YSLEER. V lost 4 bases, J lost 3 bases, and 5 bases stayed unmatched. The CDR3 has 15 amino acids. CDR3 amino acids: CASSPRDRDTGELFF. CDR3 DNA sequence: TGCGCCAGCAGCCCCCGGGACAGAGACACCGGGGAGCTGTTTTTT.

This clone has just a few counts. This chain joins TRBV11-1 and TRBJ1-1; D remains unclear. The germline V and J ends were trimmed by 5 bases and 6 bases, with 7 bases remaining between them. Germline V gene sequence: CDR1 SGHAT, CDR2 FQDESV (reference sequence). The CDR3 consists of 11 residues. The CDR3 protein is CASSPVPEAFF. Here the CDR3 DNA reads TGTGCCAGCAGCCCGGTCCCTGAAGCTTTCTTT.